These 17 T cell receptor beta chains were all obtained from the same sample, sequenced in a study of PD-1 blockade in classical Hodgkin lymphoma. Regarding time point: newly diagnosed, previously untreated cHL patient sample. Researchers report purifying CD4+ T cells from thawed PBMCs by magnetic negative selection. Generated by immunoSEQ multiplex PCR, the TCRdb table keeps only in-frame clones and is missing some. The sample contains about 32,000 clones, about 85% of which appear only once. The specimen was CD4+ T cells from blood. The receptors were sampled from a human donor with classical Hodgkin lymphoma.

The V and J genes are TRBV11-2 and TRBJ1-1; D is possibly TRBD1 (5 bases). With 5 bases removed from V and 3 bases from J, the gap between germline ends came to 13 bases. The germline V gene has CDR1 SGHAT and CDR2 FQNNGV. The CDR3 has 14 amino acids. The CDR3 DNA reads TGTGCCAGCAGCCGACCGGGGGGTTACACTGAAGCTTTCTTT. Translation gives CASSRPGGYTEAFF.

The rearrangement links TRBV5-1 to TRBJ1-2, with D perhaps matching TRBD1 (5 bases). This CDR3 contains 11 residues. Germline V gene lookup returns CDR1 SGHRS and CDR2 YFSETQ. Trimming removed 5 bases at V and 7 bases at J, with 9 bases between. The DNA of the CDR3 is TGCGCCAGCAGACAGGAAGGTGGCTACACCTTC. Amino acids: CASRQEGGYTF. The complete variable domain, with remaining parts taken from reference TRBV5-1 and TRBJ1-2, reads KAGVTQTPRYLIKTRGQQVTLSCSPISGHRSVSWYQQTPGQGLQFLFEYFSETQRNKGNFPGRFSGRQFSNSRSEMNVSTLELGDSALYLCASRQEGGYTFGSGTRLTVV.

CDR3 bases: TGTGCCAGCAGCGTTGGGACTAATGAAAAACTGTTTTTT. It is translated as CASSVGTNEKLFF. The chain couples TRBV7-3 to TRBJ1-4, with D unresolved. Germline CDR1 and CDR2: SGHTA and FQGTGA. V gave up 5 bases and J gave up 2 bases, with 6 bases separating them. This CDR3 region has 13 residues.

The chain joins TRBV11-2 to TRBJ2-5; 7 nucleotides match TRBD1. The J segment lost 5 bases and the V segment lost 0 bases, leaving 9 bases of the junction unmatched. The length of the CDR3 is 16 residues. Germline lookup yields CDR1 SGHAT and CDR2 FQNNGV. The CDR3 loop reads CASSLEFQGVGETQYF. The CDR3 DNA sequence: TGTGCCAGCAGCTTAGAATTCCAGGGGGTTGGGGAGACCCAGTACTTC.

This clone was recorded only once. V usage is TRBV11-2 and J usage is TRBJ2-7; tentative D call: TRBD2 (6 bases). The V and J ends lost 4 bases and 5 bases respectively, with 27 bases between them. Germline lookup yields CDR1 SGHAT and CDR2 FQNNGV. The length of the CDR3 is 18 residues. In DNA, the CDR3 is TGTGCCAGCAGCTCCGTCCGGGAGCGAGGGGAAGTCCCTGACGAGCAGTACGTC. Its translation: CASSSVRERGEVPDEQYV.

V usage is TRBV9 and J usage is TRBJ1-2; the D gene is possibly TRBD1 (6 bases). CDR1 is SGDLS and CDR2 is YYNGEE in the germline V gene. The V and J ends lost 0 bases and 0 bases respectively, with 9 bases between them. This CDR3 has 15 amino acids. CDR3 residues: CASSVAWGPNYGYTF. The CDR3 coding sequence is TGTGCCAGCAGCGTAGCGTGGGGGCCTAACTATGGCTACACCTTC.

The chain has TRBV21-1 and TRBJ1-5; TRBD1 was called by the table and not checked on the DNA. TRBV21-1 is reported as a pseudogene. The CDR3 has 17 residues. The chain's CDR3 is CASSPTGVSYSNQPQHF. CDR3 DNA sequence: TGTGCCAGCAGCCCGACAGGGGTCTCCTATAGCAATCAGCCCCAGCATTTT.

This clone was seen a single time. Its ends do not fully match the called genes, so a read error is possible. V gene TRBV28 combines with J gene TRBJ2-2; D ambiguous. The CDR3 is made up of 11 amino acids. Per germline, CDR1 MDHEN and CDR2 SYDVKM. The CDR3 DNA reads as TGTGCCAGCAGCTTATCCGGGGAGCTGTTTTTT. Protein product: CASSLSGELFF.

The chain joins TRBV10-3 to TRBJ2-3, with 8 bases identical to TRBD1. The CDR3 spans 13 residues. Germline-derived CDR1 and CDR2 are ENHRY and SYGVKD. The CDR3 DNA reads TGTGCTTCCGGGACAGGAGACACAGATACGCAGTATTTT. Translated, it gives CASGTGDTDTQYF.

The chain carries TRBV28 and TRBJ1-2, with unresolved D. V was cut by 3 bases and J by 8 bases, with 7 bases left in between. Germline CDR1 is MDHEN and CDR2 is SYDVKM. The CDR3 runs 11 residues. CDR3 DNA: TGTGCCAGCAGTTTTATAGAGGGCTACACCTTC. Translating it yields CASSFIEGYTF.

The gene calls are TRBV5-1 and TRBJ2-7; D is perhaps TRBD2 (6 bases). CDR3 length equals 14 residues. Trimming stripped 4 bases from V and 3 bases from J, with 14 bases between. CDR1 and CDR2 (germline): SGHRS, YFSETQ. CDR3 in amino acids: CASSGGVLDYEQYF. DNA of the CDR3: TGCGCCAGCAGCGGAGGGGTGCTCGACTACGAGCAGTACTTC.

A few counts support this clone. The chain joins TRBV7-9 to TRBJ2-4, with 8 positions matching TRBD2. This CDR3 has 15 residues. The germline gives CDR1 SEHNR, CDR2 FQNEAQ (reference sequence). Trimming cost V 2 bases and J 6 bases; bases outside gene matches: 6. The CDR3 nucleotides are TGTGCCAGCAGCTTATCGGGGGGGCTTGGAAACATTCAGTACTTC. This translates into CASSLSGGLGNIQYF.

In its sample, this clone was seen a few times. V and J are TRBV2 and TRBJ1-5; the D gene is possibly TRBD1 (5 bases). Trimming pared 5 bases from V and 11 bases from J, leaving 19 bases between. Per germline, CDR1 SNHLY and CDR2 FYNNEI. The CDR3 runs to 14 residues. CDR3 amino acids: CASSRDLAGTAQHF. The CDR3 nucleotides read TGTGCCAGCAGTCGGGACCTAGCGGGTACGGCCCAGCATTTT. Full variable domain (outside the CDR3, taken from reference TRBV2 and TRBJ1-5): EPEVTQTPSHQVTQMGQEVILRCVPISNHLYFYWYRQILGQKVEFLVSFYNNEISEKSEIFDDQFSVERPDGSNFTLKIRSTKLEDSAMYFCASSRDLAGTAQHFGDGTRLSIL.

The chain uses TRBV7-8 and TRBJ2-7; D not resolved. The CDR3 runs to 15 residues. Per the germline V gene, CDR1 is SGHVS and CDR2 is FQNEAQ. The V end lost 0 bases, the J end lost 2 bases, and 11 bases lay between the germline ends. The CDR3 bases are TGTGCCAGCAGCTTAGCGCTACTACCCACCTACGAGCAGTACGTC. This sequence encodes CASSLALLPTYEQYV.

The chain joins TRBV7-9 to TRBJ2-3; 8 bases line up with TRBD1. CDR3 length: 14 amino acids. Germline CDR1 and CDR2: SEHNR and FQNEAQ (reference sequence). J was trimmed by 6 bases and V by 5 bases; bases with no gene match: 7. The CDR3 loop is CASSIQGAADTQYF. CDR3 DNA sequence: TGTGCCAGCAGCATCCAGGGGGCAGCCGATACGCAGTATTTT.

The genes are TRBV5-6 and TRBJ1-5; D unresolved. Per the germline V gene, CDR1 is SGHDT and CDR2 is YYEEEE. This CDR3 region has 15 residues. V lost 3 bases to trimming and J lost 2 bases, with 12 bases between them. The CDR3: CASSSGPWGNQPQHF. The CDR3 nucleotides read TGTGCCAGCAGCTCCGGCCCCTGGGGCAATCAGCCCCAGCATTTT.

The chain recombines TRBV5-4 with TRBJ1-1; perhaps TRBD1 as D (6 bases). The CDR3 is 13 residues long. V was clipped by 6 bases and J by 5 bases, with 14 bases between them. Germline CDR1 reads SGHNT; CDR2 reads YYREEE (reference sequence). CDR3 region: CASKGEIGTEAFF. The DNA for the CDR3 is TGTGCCAGCAAGGGGGAGATCGGAACTGAAGCTTTCTTT.